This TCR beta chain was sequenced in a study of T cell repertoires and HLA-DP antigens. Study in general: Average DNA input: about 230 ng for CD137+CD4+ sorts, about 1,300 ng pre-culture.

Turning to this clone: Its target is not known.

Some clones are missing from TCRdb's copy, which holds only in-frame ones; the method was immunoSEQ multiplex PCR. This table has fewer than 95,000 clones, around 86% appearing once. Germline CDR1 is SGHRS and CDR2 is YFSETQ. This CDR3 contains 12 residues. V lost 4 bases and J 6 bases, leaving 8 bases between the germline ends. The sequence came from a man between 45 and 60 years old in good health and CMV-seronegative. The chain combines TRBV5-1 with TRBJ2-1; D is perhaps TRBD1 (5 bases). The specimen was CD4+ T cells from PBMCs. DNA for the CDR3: TGCGCCAGCAGCGTTAGGGGCAATGAGCAGTTCTTC. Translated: CASSVRGNEQFF.